Listed below are T cell receptor beta chains from one sample, sequenced in a study of T cells in Graves' hyperthyroidism and ophthalmopathy. TCRdb re-called the multiplex PCR reads with MiXCR, one entry per CDR3 protein. The sample carries some 400,000 distinct CDR3 sequences, approximately 19% recorded once. The specimen sequenced was blood. The receptors here all came from a woman in her late teens or twenties with Graves' hyperthyroidism. CDR3s include the opening cysteine and the closing phenylalanine or tryptophan. A D gene is named only where the DNA matches it firmly. Not all rows give a size; the values are once, few, many and, for expanded clones, a class.

j_gene	d_gene	abundance	v_gene	CDR3aa	CDR3nt
TRBJ2-7	NA	many	TRBV2	CARRDQQVWMTYEQYF	TGTGCCAGACGGGACCAGCAAGTCTGGATGACCTACGAGCAGTACTTC
TRBJ1-3	NA	NA	TRBV6-1	CASLGTGHTTSGNTIYF	TGTGCCAGCCTAGGAACGGGACACACAACCTCTGGAAACACCATATATTTT
TRBJ2-2	NA	many	TRBV12-3/TRBV12-4	CASSSLIQGTGELFF	TGTGCCAGCAGTTCCCTAATTCAGGGCACCGGGGAGCTGTTTTTT
TRBJ1-1	NA	many	TRBV7-9	CASSLAPTEAFF	TGTGCCAGCAGCTTAGCTCCGACTGAAGCTTTCTTT
TRBJ2-1	NA	many	TRBV10-1	CASSESGLEQFF	TGCGCCAGCAGTGAGTCGGGGTTGGAGCAGTTCTTC
TRBJ2-5	NA	many	TRBV7-2	CASSFSIPTAQYF	TGTGCCAGCAGTTTTTCCATCCCGACTGCCCAGTACTTC
TRBJ2-2	NA	many	TRBV7-9	CASIAQGGIGELFF	TGTGCCAGCATAGCCCAGGGAGGAATCGGGGAGCTGTTTTTT
TRBJ1-3	NA	many	TRBV11-2	CASLPGLAGNTIYF	TGTGCCAGCCTTCCGGGCCTCGCTGGAAACACCATATATTTT
TRBJ2-7	TRBD2	many	TRBV4-1	CASSQEGLAVYEQYF	TGCGCCAGCAGCCAAGAAGGACTAGCAGTTTACGAGCAGTACTTC
TRBJ1-6	NA	NA	TRBV12-3/TRBV12-4	CATRRGASSSYNSPLHF	TGTGCCACCCGTCGGGGGGCCTCGAGCTCCTATAATTCACCCCTCCACTTT
TRBJ1-5	TRBD1	NA	TRBV6-2/TRBV6-3	CASSHRGPGSGQPQHF	TGTGCCAGCAGCCACAGGGGGCCAGGATCCGGTCAGCCCCAGCATTTT
TRBJ2-7	NA	many	TRBV25-1	CASSEFEGIYEQYF	TGTGCCAGCAGTGAATTTGAGGGGATCTACGAGCAGTACTTC
TRBJ2-7	NA	NA	TRBV28	CASSDLQGGEQYF	TGTGCCAGCAGTGACTTACAGGGCGGCGAGCAGTACTTC
TRBJ2-7	NA	many	TRBV6-1	CASSGHEQYF	TGTGCCAGCAGTGGTCACGAGCAGTACTTC
TRBJ2-7	NA	few	TRBV4-1	CASSPSGTQSSYEQYF	TGCGCCAGCAGCCCATCCGGGACCCAGAGCTCCTACGAGCAGTACTTC
TRBJ2-7	NA	many	TRBV28	CASSPTGFEQYF	TGTGCCAGCAGCCCTACAGGGTTCGAGCAGTACTTC
TRBJ2-7	NA	few	TRBV5-6	CASSLDTTNYYEQYF	TGTGCCAGCAGCTTGGATACGACTAACTACTACGAGCAGTACTTC
TRBJ2-4	NA	NA	TRBV6-1	CASGPGRAKNIQYF	TGTGCCAGCGGACCAGGGCGCGCCAAAAACATTCAGTACTTC
TRBJ2-5	NA	many	TRBV12-3/TRBV12-4	CASSFVQETQYF	TGTGCCAGCAGTTTCGTCCAAGAGACCCAGTACTTC
TRBJ1-2	NA	many	TRBV12-3/TRBV12-4	CASSLARLVGAHGYTF	TGTGCCAGCAGTTTAGCGCGTTTGGTAGGGGCCCATGGCTACACCTTC
TRBJ1-1	NA	NA	TRBV14	CASSQAGGFEAFF	TGTGCCAGCAGCCAAGCGGGAGGCTTTGAAGCTTTCTTT
TRBJ1-5	NA	many	TRBV6-1	CASSGGPRVQPQHF	TGTGCCAGCAGTGGGGGGCCGCGGGTTCAGCCCCAGCATTTT
TRBJ1-2	NA	many	TRBV6-5	CASSYSIWEDGYTF	TGTGCCAGCAGTTACTCGATTTGGGAAGATGGCTACACCTTC
TRBJ1-1	NA	few	TRBV11-2	CASSLVFNTEAFF	TGTGCCAGCAGCTTAGTATTTAACACTGAAGCTTTCTTT
TRBJ2-2	NA	many	TRBV20-1	CSAPAANTGELFF	TGCAGTGCACCTGCGGCGAACACCGGGGAGCTGTTTTTT
TRBJ2-4	NA	few	TRBV5-6	CASSLELNQAKNIQYF	TGTGCCAGCAGCTTGGAACTCAACCAAGCCAAAAACATTCAGTACTTC
TRBJ1-1	TRBD1	many	TRBV20-1	CSGKEGGGVTEAFF	TGCAGTGGCAAAGAAGGGGGCGGGGTCACTGAAGCTTTCTTT
TRBJ1-1	TRBD1	once	TRBV6-1	CASQTGVNTEAFF	TGTGCCAGCCAAACAGGGGTGAACACTGAAGCTTTCTTT
TRBJ1-1	NA	many	TRBV12-5	CASGLVPIPGTHTEAFF	TGTGCTAGTGGTTTGGTACCCATCCCAGGGACTCACACTGAAGCTTTCTTT
TRBJ2-5	NA	many	TRBV20-1	CSARDVSEETQYF	TGCAGTGCTAGAGATGTCTCCGAGGAGACCCAGTACTTC
TRBJ1-1	TRBD1	many	TRBV12-3/TRBV12-4	CASSPTGQMNTEAFF	TGTGCCAGCAGTCCGACGGGACAGATGAACACTGAAGCTTTCTTT
TRBJ2-3	TRBD1	NA	TRBV4-1	CASSQESAGGGYTQYF	TGCGCCAGCAGCCAAGAGTCGGCAGGGGGCGGATATACGCAGTATTTT
TRBJ2-7	NA	many	TRBV7-2	CASFLSEQYF	TGTGCCAGCTTTCTAAGCGAGCAGTACTTC
TRBJ1-5	TRBD1	many	TRBV7-2	CASSPGQAINQPQHF	TGTGCCAGCAGCCCCGGACAGGCTATCAATCAGCCCCAGCATTTT
TRBJ2-5	NA	many	TRBV14	CASSQWETQYF	TGTGCCAGCAGCCAATGGGAGACCCAGTACTTC
TRBJ2-5	TRBD2	many	TRBV12-3/TRBV12-4	CASSPLLAGASQETQYF	TGTGCCAGCAGTCCTCTTTTAGCGGGGGCAAGCCAAGAGACCCAGTACTTC
TRBJ1-2	NA	NA	TRBV6-4	CASSHTNVDQGYTF	TGTGCCAGCAGTCACACGAACGTAGACCAGGGCTACACCTTC
TRBJ1-5	NA	NA	TRBV6-2/TRBV6-3	CASSYSEGRGNQPQHF	TGTGCCAGCAGTTACTCGGAGGGCAGAGGCAATCAGCCCCAGCATTTT
TRBJ2-5	TRBD1	many	TRBV18	CASSPTTGRETQYF	TGTGCCAGCTCACCAACGACAGGGCGAGAGACCCAGTACTTC
TRBJ1-5	TRBD1	NA	TRBV12-3/TRBV12-4	CASTLEGAVQPQHF	TGTGCCAGCACCCTGGAGGGGGCTGTTCAGCCCCAGCATTTT
TRBJ2-5	TRBD2	many	TRBV14	CASSRTAGGFQETQYF	TGTGCCAGCAGCCGTACCGCGGGGGGCTTCCAAGAGACCCAGTACTTC
TRBJ1-5	TRBD1	many	TRBV20-1	CSAREPTGKQPQHF	TGCAGTGCTAGAGAGCCGACAGGGAAGCAGCCCCAGCATTTT
TRBJ2-7	NA	many	TRBV27	CASSPQGRSSYEQYF	TGTGCCAGCAGTCCCCAGGGGCGTAGCTCCTACGAGCAGTACTTC
TRBJ2-7	TRBD2	many	TRBV20-1	CSAQIGLAGDGEQYF	TGCAGTGCCCAGATCGGACTAGCGGGGGATGGGGAGCAGTACTTC
TRBJ1-6	NA	few	TRBV6-1	CASSNPTLHF	TGTGCCAGCAGTAATCCCACCCTCCACTTT
TRBJ1-1	NA	many	TRBV10-3	CAISGTTVNTEAFF	TGTGCCATCAGTGGGACGACGGTGAACACTGAAGCTTTCTTT
TRBJ1-1	TRBD1	many	TRBV5-6	CASRTPGTEEAFF	TGTGCCAGCAGAACTCCCGGGACAGAAGAAGCTTTCTTT
TRBJ2-3	NA	many	TRBV10-3	CAMASGGAYTDTQYF	TGTGCCATGGCCTCGGGCGGAGCCTACACAGATACGCAGTATTTT
TRBJ2-7	NA	medium-sized	TRBV24-1	CATSSRDSPLNEQYF	TGTGCCACTAGCAGCCGGGACTCTCCCCTAAACGAGCAGTACTTC
TRBJ2-7	NA	many	TRBV3-1	CASSHLPSSTLTYEQYF	TGTGCCAGCAGCCACCTCCCTTCCAGTACCTTAACCTACGAGCAGTACTTC
TRBJ2-7	NA	NA	TRBV18	CASSPDNHRASYEQYF	TGTGCCAGCTCGCCCGATAATCACAGGGCTTCCTACGAGCAGTACTTC
TRBJ1-5	NA	many	TRBV6-1	CASSEGRDHQPQHF	TGTGCCAGCAGTGAAGGCAGGGATCACCAGCCCCAGCATTTT
TRBJ2-7	NA	many	TRBV20-1	CSARVPQVPYEQYF	TGCAGTGCTAGAGTTCCCCAGGTCCCCTACGAGCAGTACTTC
TRBJ1-2	TRBD1	many	TRBV29-1	CSAHTGDYGYTF	TGCAGCGCCCACACAGGGGACTATGGCTACACCTTC
TRBJ2-2	TRBD1	many	TRBV28	CASSSSGGPVNTGELFF	TGTGCCAGCAGTTCTTCAGGGGGCCCCGTGAACACCGGGGAGCTGTTTTTT
TRBJ1-5	NA	many	TRBV24-1	CATSDSSGGNQPQHF	TGTGCCACCAGTGATTCGTCGGGTGGCAATCAGCCCCAGCATTTT
TRBJ2-7	TRBD1	many	TRBV7-8	CASSSPALVGQPWDEQYF	TGTGCCAGCAGCTCCCCGGCGTTAGTGGGACAGCCCTGGGACGAGCAGTACTTC
TRBJ1-1	NA	NA	TRBV12-5	CASGLGGDTEAFF	TGTGCTAGTGGTTTGGGTGGGGACACTGAAGCTTTCTTT
TRBJ1-1	NA	many	TRBV13	CASSPLAQNTEAFF	TGTGCCAGCAGCCCCCTTGCTCAGAACACTGAAGCTTTCTTT